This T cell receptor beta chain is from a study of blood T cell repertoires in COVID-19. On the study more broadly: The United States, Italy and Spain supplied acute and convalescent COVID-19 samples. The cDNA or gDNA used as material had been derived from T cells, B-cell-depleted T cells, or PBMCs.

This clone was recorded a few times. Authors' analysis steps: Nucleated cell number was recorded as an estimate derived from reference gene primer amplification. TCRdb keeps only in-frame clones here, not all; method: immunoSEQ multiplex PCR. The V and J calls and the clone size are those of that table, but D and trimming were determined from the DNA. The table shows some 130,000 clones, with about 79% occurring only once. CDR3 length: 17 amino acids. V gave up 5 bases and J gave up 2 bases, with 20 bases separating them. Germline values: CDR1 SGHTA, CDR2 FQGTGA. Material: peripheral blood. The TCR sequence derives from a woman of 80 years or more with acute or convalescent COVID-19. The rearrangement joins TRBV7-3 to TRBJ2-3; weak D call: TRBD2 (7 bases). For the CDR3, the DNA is TGTGCCAGCAGCGGGACCTTTGGGGCGGGGGCCACAGATACGCAGTATTTT. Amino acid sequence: CASSGTFGAGATDTQYF.